The clone carrying this T cell receptor (beta chain) was counted a few times. Its target is not known. This CDR3 comprises 13 residues. The germline gives CDR1 MNHEY, CDR2 SVGEGT. V lost 0 bases, J lost 5 bases, and 6 bases lay in between. This sample was included in a study of T cell responses to AZD1222 COVID-19 vaccine. Overall study findings and caveats: At baseline, just a handful of AZD1222 recipients tested seropositive. The donor cohort was predominantly white British with a female majority, and clonal diversity may have been underestimated.

Sequencing used immunoSEQ multiplex PCR; TCRdb keeps in-frame clones, though not all of them. There are about 190,000 clones in the sample; about 87% occur only once, and 2.5% to 3% lies in the top ten. The chain recombines TRBV6-2 or TRBV6-3 with TRBJ2-3, with D maybe TRBD1 (6 bases). The clonotype originates from an adult in good health. This sample comprised peripheral blood, obtained on day 0 of MenACWY control vaccination. Written as DNA, the CDR3 is TGTGCCAGCAGTTACTCGACAGGAGATACGCAGTATTTT. It translates to CASSYSTGDTQYF.